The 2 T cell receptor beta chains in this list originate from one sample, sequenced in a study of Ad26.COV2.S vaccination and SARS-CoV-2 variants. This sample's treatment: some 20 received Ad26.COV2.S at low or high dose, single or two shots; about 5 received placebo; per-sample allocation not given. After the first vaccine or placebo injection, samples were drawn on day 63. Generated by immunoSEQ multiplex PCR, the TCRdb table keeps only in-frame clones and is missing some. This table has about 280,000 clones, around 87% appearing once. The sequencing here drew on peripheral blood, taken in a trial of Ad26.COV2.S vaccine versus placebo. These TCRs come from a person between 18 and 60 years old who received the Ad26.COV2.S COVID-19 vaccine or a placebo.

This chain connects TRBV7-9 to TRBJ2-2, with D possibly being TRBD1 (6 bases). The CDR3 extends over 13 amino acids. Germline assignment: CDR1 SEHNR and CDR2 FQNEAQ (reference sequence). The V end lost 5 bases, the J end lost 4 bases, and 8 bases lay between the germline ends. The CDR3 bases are TGTGCCAGCAGCGCGGACAGCACCGGGGAGCTGTTTTTT. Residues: CASSADSTGELFF.

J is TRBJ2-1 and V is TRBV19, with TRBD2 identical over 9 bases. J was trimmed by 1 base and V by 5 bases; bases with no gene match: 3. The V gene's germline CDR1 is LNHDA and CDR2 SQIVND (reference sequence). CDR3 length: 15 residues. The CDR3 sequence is CASSQRGASYNEQFF. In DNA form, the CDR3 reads TGTGCCAGTAGTCAGCGGGGGGCTTCCTACAATGAGCAGTTCTTC.